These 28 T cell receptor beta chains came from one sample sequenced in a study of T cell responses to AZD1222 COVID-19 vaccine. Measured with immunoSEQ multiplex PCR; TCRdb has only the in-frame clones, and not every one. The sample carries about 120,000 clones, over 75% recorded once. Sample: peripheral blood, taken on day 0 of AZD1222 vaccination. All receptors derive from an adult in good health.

This chain's CDR3 is CASSPWTALTDTQYF. The CDR3 nucleotides read TGTGCCAGCAGCCCTTGGACAGCCCTCACAGATACGCAGTATTTT. The chain employs TRBV7-6 and TRBJ2-3; a weak D match, TRBD1 (6 bases). The CDR3 sequence is 15 residues long. Trimming shortened V by 5 bases and J by 2 bases, and 14 bases separated the two germline ends. Germline lookup yields CDR1 SGHVS and CDR2 FNYEAQ.

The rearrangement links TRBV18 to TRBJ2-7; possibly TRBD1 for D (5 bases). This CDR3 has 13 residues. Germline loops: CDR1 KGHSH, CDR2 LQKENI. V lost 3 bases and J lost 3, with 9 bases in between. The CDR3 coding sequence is TGTGCCAGCTCACCTGACAGAGTCTACGAGCAGTACTTC. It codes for CASSPDRVYEQYF.

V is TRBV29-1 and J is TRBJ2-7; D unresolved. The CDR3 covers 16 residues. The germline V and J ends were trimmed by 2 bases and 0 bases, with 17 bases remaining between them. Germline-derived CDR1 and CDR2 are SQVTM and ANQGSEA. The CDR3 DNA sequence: TGCAGCGTTGAACGATGGTCAGGCACGATCTCCTACGAGCAGTACTTC. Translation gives CSVERWSGTISYEQYF.

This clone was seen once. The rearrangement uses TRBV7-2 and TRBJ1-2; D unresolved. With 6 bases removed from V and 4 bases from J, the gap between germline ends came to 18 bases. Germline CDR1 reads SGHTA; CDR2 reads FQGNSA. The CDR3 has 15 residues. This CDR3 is CASSPATNLGYGYTF. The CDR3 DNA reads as TGTGCCAGCAGTCCTGCCACGAACCTAGGCTATGGCTACACCTTC.

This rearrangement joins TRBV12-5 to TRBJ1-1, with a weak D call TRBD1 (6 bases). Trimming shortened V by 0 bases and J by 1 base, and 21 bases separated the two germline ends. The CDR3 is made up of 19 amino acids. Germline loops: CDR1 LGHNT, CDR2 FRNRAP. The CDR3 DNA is TGTGCTAGTGGTTTGGTACGCGTGAAGGGTACAGGGAGGAACACTGAAGCTTTCTTT. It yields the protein CASGLVRVKGTGRNTEAFF. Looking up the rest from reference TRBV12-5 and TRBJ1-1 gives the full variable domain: DARVTQTPRHKVTEMGQEVTMRCQPILGHNTVFWYRQTMMQGLELLAYFRNRAPLDDSGMPKDRFSAEMPDATLATLKIQPSEPRDSAVYFCASGLVRVKGTGRNTEAFFGQGTRLTVV.

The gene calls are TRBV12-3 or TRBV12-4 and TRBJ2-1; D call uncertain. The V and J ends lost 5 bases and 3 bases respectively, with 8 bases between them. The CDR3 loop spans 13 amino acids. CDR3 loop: CASSDSGYNEQFF. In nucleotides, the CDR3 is TGTGCCAGCAGTGACTCTGGCTACAATGAGCAGTTCTTC.

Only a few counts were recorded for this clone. As DNA, the CDR3 is TGTGCCAGCAGATTGCGGTCAGGGGGATCTTATGGCTACACCTTC. Its translation is CASRLRSGGSYGYTF. This chain links TRBV5-6 with TRBJ1-2, with 7 bases matching TRBD1. V gave up 5 bases and J gave up 5 bases; unmatched junction bases: 12. CDR3 length: 15 residues. In germline, CDR1 is SGHDT, CDR2 YYEEEE.

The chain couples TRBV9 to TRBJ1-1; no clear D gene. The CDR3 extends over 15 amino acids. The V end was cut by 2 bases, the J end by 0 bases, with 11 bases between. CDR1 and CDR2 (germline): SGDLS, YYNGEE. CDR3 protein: CASSVSMTMNTEAFF. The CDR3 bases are TGTGCCAGCAGCGTGTCTATGACCATGAACACTGAAGCTTTCTTT. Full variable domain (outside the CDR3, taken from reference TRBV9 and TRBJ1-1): DSGVTQTPKHLITATGQRVTLRCSPRSGDLSVYWYQQSLDQGLQFLIQYYNGEERAKGNILERFSAQQFPDLHSELNLSSLELGDSALYFCASSVSMTMNTEAFFGQGTRLTVV.

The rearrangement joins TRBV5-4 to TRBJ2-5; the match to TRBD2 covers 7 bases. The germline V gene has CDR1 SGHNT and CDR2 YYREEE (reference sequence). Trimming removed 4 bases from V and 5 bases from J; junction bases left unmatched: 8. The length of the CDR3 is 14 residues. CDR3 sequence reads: CASSLEDGGETQYF. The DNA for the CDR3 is TGTGCCAGCAGCCTCGAAGACGGGGGGGAGACCCAGTACTTC.

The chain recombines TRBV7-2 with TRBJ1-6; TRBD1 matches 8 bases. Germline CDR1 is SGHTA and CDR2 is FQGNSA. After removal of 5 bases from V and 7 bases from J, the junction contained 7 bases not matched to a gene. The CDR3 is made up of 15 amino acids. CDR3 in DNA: TGTGCCAGCAGCGCCAGGACAGGGAGCAATTCACCCCTCCACTTT. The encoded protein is CASSARTGSNSPLHF.

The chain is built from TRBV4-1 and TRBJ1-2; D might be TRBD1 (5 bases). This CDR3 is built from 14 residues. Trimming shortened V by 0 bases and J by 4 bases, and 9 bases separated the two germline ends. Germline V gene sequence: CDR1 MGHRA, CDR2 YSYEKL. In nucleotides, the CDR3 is TGCGCCAGCAGCCAAGATCGGGGGAGCTATGGCTACACCTTC. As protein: CASSQDRGSYGYTF.

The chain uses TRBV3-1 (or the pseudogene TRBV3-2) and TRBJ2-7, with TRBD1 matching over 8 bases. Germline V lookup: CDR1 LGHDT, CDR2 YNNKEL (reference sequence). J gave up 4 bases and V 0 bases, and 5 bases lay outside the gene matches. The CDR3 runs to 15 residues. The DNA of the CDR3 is TGTGCCAGCAGCCAAGAGGACAGGGTTGGATACGAGCAGTACTTC. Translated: CASSQEDRVGYEQYF.

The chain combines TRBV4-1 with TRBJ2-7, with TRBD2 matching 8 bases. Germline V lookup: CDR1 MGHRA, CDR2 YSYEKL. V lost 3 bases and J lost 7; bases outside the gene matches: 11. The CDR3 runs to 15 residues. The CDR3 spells CASSQSGGGSREQYF. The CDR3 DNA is TGCGCCAGCAGCCAGTCTGGCGGGGGGTCTCGTGAGCAGTACTTC.

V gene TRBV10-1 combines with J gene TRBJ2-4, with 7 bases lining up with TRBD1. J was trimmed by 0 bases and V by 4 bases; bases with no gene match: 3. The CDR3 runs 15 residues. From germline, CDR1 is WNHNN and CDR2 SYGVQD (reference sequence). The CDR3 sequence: CASSGTGLAKNIQYF. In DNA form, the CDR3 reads TGCGCCAGCAGTGGGACAGGTCTAGCCAAAAACATTCAGTACTTC.

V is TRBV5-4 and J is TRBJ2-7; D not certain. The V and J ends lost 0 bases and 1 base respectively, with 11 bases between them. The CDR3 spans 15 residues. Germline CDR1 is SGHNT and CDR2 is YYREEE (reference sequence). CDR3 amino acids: CASSLESHRSYEQYF. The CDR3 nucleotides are TGTGCCAGCAGCTTGGAGTCCCACCGATCCTACGAGCAGTACTTC.

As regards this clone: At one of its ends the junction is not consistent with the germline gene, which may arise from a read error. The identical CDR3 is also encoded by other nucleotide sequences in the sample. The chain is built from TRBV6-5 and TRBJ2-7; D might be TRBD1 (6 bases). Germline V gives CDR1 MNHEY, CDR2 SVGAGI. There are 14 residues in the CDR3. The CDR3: CASSYLGADDEQYF. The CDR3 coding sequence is TGTGCCAGCAGTTACCTGGGGGCAGACGACGAGCAGTATTTC.

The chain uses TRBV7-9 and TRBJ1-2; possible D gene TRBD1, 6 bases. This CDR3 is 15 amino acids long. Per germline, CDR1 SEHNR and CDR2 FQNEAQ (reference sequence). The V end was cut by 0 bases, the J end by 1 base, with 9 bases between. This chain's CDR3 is CASSLAIRGNYGYTF. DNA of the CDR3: TGTGCCAGCAGCTTAGCAATCAGGGGTAACTATGGCTACACCTTC.

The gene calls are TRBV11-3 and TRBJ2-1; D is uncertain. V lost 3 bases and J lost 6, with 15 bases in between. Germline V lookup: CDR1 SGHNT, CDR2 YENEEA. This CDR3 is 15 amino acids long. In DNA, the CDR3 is TGTGCCAGCAGCTTCCTCCTTCGGCCTGTCAATGAGCAGTTCTTC. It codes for CASSFLLRPVNEQFF.

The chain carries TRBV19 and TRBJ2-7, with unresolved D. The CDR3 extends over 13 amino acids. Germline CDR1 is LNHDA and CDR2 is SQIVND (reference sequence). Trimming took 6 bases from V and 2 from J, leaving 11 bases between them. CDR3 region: CASSTYPAYEQYF. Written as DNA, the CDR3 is TGTGCCAGTAGCACGTACCCGGCCTACGAGCAGTACTTC.

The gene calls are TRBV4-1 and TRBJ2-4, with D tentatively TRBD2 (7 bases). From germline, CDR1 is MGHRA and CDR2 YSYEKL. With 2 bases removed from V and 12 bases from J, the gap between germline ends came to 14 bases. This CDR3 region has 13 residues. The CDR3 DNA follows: TGCGCCAGCAGCCAAAAGGGGGGGACTCCTCAGTACTTC. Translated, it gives CASSQKGGTPQYF.

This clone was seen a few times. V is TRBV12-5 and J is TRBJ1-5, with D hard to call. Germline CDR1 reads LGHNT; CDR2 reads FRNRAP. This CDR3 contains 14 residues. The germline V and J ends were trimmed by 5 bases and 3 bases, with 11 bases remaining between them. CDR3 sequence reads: CASGLTQNNQPQHF. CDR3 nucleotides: TGTGCTAGTGGTCTTACACAAAACAATCAGCCCCAGCATTTT.

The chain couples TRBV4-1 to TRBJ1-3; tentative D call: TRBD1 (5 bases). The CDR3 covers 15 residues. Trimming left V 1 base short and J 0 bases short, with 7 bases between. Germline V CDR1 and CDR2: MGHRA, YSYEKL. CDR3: CASSQVGGSGNTIYF. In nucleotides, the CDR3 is TGCGCCAGCAGCCAAGTCGGGGGCTCTGGAAACACCATATATTTT.

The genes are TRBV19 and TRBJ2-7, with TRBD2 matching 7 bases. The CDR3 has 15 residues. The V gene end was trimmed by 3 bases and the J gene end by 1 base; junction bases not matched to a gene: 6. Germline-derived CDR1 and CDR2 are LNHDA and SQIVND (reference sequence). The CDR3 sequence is CASSIVGEGSYEQYF. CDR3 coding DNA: TGTGCCAGTAGTATCGTAGGGGAGGGATCCTACGAGCAGTACTTC.

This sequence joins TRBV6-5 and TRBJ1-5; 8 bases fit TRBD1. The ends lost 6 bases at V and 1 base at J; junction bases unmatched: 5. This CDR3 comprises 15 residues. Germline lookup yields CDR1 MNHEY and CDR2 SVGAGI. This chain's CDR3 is CASRIRQGSNQPQHF. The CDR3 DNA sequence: TGTGCCAGCAGAATCCGACAGGGGAGCAATCAGCCCCAGCATTTT.

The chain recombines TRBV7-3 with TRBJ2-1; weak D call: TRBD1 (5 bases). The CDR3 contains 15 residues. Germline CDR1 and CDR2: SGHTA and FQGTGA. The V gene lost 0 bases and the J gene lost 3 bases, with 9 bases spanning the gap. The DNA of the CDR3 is TGTGCCAGCAGCTTAACGCATCAGGGCTACAATGAGCAGTTCTTC. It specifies CASSLTHQGYNEQFF.

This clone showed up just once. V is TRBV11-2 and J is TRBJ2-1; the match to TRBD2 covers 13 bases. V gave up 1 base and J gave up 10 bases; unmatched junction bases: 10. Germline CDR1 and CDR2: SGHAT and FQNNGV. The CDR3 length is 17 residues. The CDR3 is CASSLVVTSGRRTEQFF. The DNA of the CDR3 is TGTGCCAGCAGCTTAGTCGTGACTAGCGGGAGGCGTACGGAGCAGTTCTTC.

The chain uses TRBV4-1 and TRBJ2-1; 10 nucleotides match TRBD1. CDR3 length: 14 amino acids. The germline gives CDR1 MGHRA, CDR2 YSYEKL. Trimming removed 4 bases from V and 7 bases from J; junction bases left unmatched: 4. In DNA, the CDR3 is TGCGCCAGCAGCCTCCGGGACAGGGGAAATGAGCAGTTCTTC. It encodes CASSLRDRGNEQFF.

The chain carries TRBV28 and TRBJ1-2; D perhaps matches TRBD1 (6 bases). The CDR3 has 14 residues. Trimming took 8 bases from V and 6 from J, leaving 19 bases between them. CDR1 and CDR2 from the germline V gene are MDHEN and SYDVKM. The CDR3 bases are TGTGCCAGCCGCGTAACAGGGACCCCTGATGGCTACACCTTC. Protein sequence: CASRVTGTPDGYTF.